These T cell receptor beta chains were read from a single sample in a study of technical replicates of blood from a few donors. Using immunoSEQ multiplex PCR, the repertoire was profiled, and TCRdb retains in-frame clones only, with some absent. The sample yields more than 60,000 clones, approximately 93% seen once. Sequencing was done on a sample of T cells isolated from PBMCs. The receptor set was obtained from a human donor in good health. CDR3s include the opening cysteine and the closing phenylalanine or tryptophan. Each record gives: clone size, J gene, D gene, V gene, CDR3 protein, CDR3 DNA. A D gene is named only where the DNA matches it firmly. The size of a clone is reported for some rows only, either as once, few or many, or as a class for expanded clones.

clone_size: NA
j_call: TRBJ1-4
d_call: NA
v_call: TRBV5-1
cdr3_aa: CASTRGENEKLFF
cdr3_nt: TGCGCCAGCACTCGCGGGGAGAATGAAAAACTGTTTTTT

clone_size: NA
j_call: TRBJ2-7
d_call: TRBD1
v_call: TRBV4-1
cdr3_aa: CASSQELQGSHEQYF
cdr3_nt: TGCGCCAGCAGCCAAGAGCTACAGGGGTCCCACGAGCAGTACTTC

clone_size: NA
j_call: TRBJ2-3
d_call: TRBD2
v_call: TRBV11-2
cdr3_aa: CASSLEARELDTQYF
cdr3_nt: TGTGCCAGCAGCTTAGAGGCGCGGGAGTTAGATACGCAGTATTTT

clone_size: NA
j_call: TRBJ2-2
d_call: NA
v_call: TRBV11-2
cdr3_aa: CASSLDYTGELFF
cdr3_nt: TGTGCCAGCAGCTTAGACTACACCGGGGAGCTGTTTTTT

clone_size: NA
j_call: TRBJ2-7
d_call: TRBD2
v_call: TRBV6-1
cdr3_aa: CASSEGEGLASYEQYF
cdr3_nt: TGTGCCAGCAGTGAAGGGGAGGGGTTAGCCTCCTACGAGCAGTACTTC

clone_size: few
j_call: TRBJ2-7
d_call: TRBD2
v_call: TRBV7-3
cdr3_aa: CASSRGGTSGIEQYF
cdr3_nt: TGTGCCAGCAGCCGCGGGGGGACTAGCGGGATCGAGCAGTACTTC

clone_size: NA
j_call: TRBJ2-7
d_call: NA
v_call: TRBV13
cdr3_aa: CASSGQQGNYEQYF
cdr3_nt: TGTGCCAGCAGCGGACAACAGGGAAACTACGAGCAGTACTTC

clone_size: NA
j_call: TRBJ2-1
d_call: TRBD1
v_call: TRBV7-9
cdr3_aa: CASSLLTGVSYNEQFF
cdr3_nt: TGTGCCAGCAGCTTACTAACAGGGGTCTCCTACAATGAGCAGTTCTTC

clone_size: NA
j_call: TRBJ1-5
d_call: NA
v_call: TRBV6-5
cdr3_aa: CASSPGQHSNQPQHF
cdr3_nt: TGTGCCAGCAGTCCCGGACAGCATAGCAATCAGCCCCAGCATTTT

clone_size: NA
j_call: TRBJ1-4
d_call: NA
v_call: TRBV4-3
cdr3_aa: CASSHMRETNEKLFF
cdr3_nt: TGCGCCAGCAGCCATATGAGAGAGACTAATGAAAAACTGTTTTTT

clone_size: NA
j_call: TRBJ2-3
d_call: NA
v_call: TRBV19
cdr3_aa: CASSRAGLVGDTQYF
cdr3_nt: TGTGCCAGTAGTAGGGCAGGGTTAGTCGGAGATACGCAGTATTTT

clone_size: few
j_call: TRBJ1-1
d_call: NA
v_call: TRBV27
cdr3_aa: CASSLSQFNTEAFF
cdr3_nt: TGTGCCAGCAGTTTGTCCCAATTCAACACTGAAGCTTTCTTT

clone_size: NA
j_call: TRBJ1-1
d_call: TRBD1
v_call: TRBV19
cdr3_aa: CASSTDRGLTPEAFF
cdr3_nt: TGTGCCAGTAGTACCGACAGGGGCTTAACCCCTGAAGCTTTCTTT

clone_size: NA
j_call: TRBJ1-1
d_call: NA
v_call: TRBV11-1
cdr3_aa: CASTSMGSFEAFF
cdr3_nt: TGTGCCAGCACCTCAATGGGGAGCTTTGAAGCTTTCTTT

clone_size: NA
j_call: TRBJ2-1
d_call: TRBD2
v_call: TRBV15
cdr3_aa: CATSRDLTSAAYNEQFF
cdr3_nt: TGTGCCACCAGCAGAGACCTCACTAGCGCTGCCTACAATGAGCAGTTCTTC

clone_size: few
j_call: TRBJ1-1
d_call: NA
v_call: TRBV30
cdr3_aa: CAWSVTGSSEAFF
cdr3_nt: TGTGCCTGGAGTGTAACAGGGAGCTCTGAAGCTTTCTTT

clone_size: NA
j_call: TRBJ2-3
d_call: NA
v_call: TRBV18
cdr3_aa: CASSPPGGTDTQYF
cdr3_nt: TGTGCCAGCTCACCACCGGGGGGTACAGATACGCAGTATTTT

clone_size: NA
j_call: TRBJ2-1
d_call: TRBD2
v_call: TRBV9
cdr3_aa: CASSVGLAVGNEQFF
cdr3_nt: TGTGCCAGCAGCGTAGGTCTAGCGGTAGGCAATGAGCAGTTCTTC

clone_size: NA
j_call: TRBJ1-1
d_call: TRBD1
v_call: TRBV5-4
cdr3_aa: CASSFRPGQGYTEAFF
cdr3_nt: TGTGCCAGCAGCTTCCGACCGGGACAGGGATACACTGAAGCTTTCTTT

clone_size: NA
j_call: TRBJ2-1
d_call: TRBD2
v_call: TRBV19
cdr3_aa: CASSRGEGPNEQFF
cdr3_nt: TGTGCCAGTAGTAGGGGGGAGGGCCCAAATGAGCAGTTCTTC

clone_size: NA
j_call: TRBJ1-2
d_call: NA
v_call: TRBV6-4
cdr3_aa: CASSERRGSYGYTF
cdr3_nt: TGTGCCAGCAGTGAAAGACGGGGGAGCTATGGCTACACCTTC

clone_size: NA
j_call: TRBJ1-5
d_call: TRBD1
v_call: TRBV28
cdr3_aa: CASSRQGNNQPQHF
cdr3_nt: TGTGCCAGCAGTCGACAGGGAAACAATCAGCCCCAGCATTTT

clone_size: few
j_call: TRBJ1-3
d_call: NA
v_call: TRBV30
cdr3_aa: CAWGHSGNTIYF
cdr3_nt: TGTGCCTGGGGACACTCTGGAAACACCATATATTTT

clone_size: NA
j_call: TRBJ1-5
d_call: TRBD1
v_call: TRBV6-1
cdr3_aa: CASTGTGEFNQPQHF
cdr3_nt: TGTGCCAGCACCGGAACAGGGGAGTTCAATCAGCCCCAGCATTTT

clone_size: NA
j_call: TRBJ2-7
d_call: NA
v_call: TRBV5-6
cdr3_aa: CASSLEAGGIYEQYF
cdr3_nt: TGTGCCAGCAGCTTGGAAGCGGGTGGCATATACGAGCAGTACTTC

clone_size: NA
j_call: TRBJ2-1
d_call: NA
v_call: TRBV11-1
cdr3_aa: CASSQTQRVYNEQFF
cdr3_nt: TGTGCCAGCAGCCAGACGCAGCGGGTCTACAATGAGCAGTTCTTC

clone_size: NA
j_call: TRBJ2-1
d_call: TRBD2
v_call: TRBV6-1
cdr3_aa: CASTYLWEGRNEQFF
cdr3_nt: TGTGCCAGCACCTACCTGTGGGAGGGCCGTAATGAGCAGTTCTTC

clone_size: NA
j_call: TRBJ2-2
d_call: NA
v_call: TRBV19
cdr3_aa: CASKGEGHITGELFF
cdr3_nt: TGTGCCAGTAAGGGGGAGGGCCATATCACCGGGGAGCTGTTTTTT

clone_size: NA
j_call: TRBJ2-7
d_call: TRBD1
v_call: TRBV20-1
cdr3_aa: CSAPEGDRQYF
cdr3_nt: TGCAGTGCTCCTGAGGGGGACAGGCAGTACTTC

clone_size: once
j_call: TRBJ1-3
d_call: NA
v_call: TRBV5-4
cdr3_aa: CASSLGTASGNTIYF
cdr3_nt: TGTGCCAGCAGCCTGGGGACTGCCTCTGGAAACACCATATATTTT